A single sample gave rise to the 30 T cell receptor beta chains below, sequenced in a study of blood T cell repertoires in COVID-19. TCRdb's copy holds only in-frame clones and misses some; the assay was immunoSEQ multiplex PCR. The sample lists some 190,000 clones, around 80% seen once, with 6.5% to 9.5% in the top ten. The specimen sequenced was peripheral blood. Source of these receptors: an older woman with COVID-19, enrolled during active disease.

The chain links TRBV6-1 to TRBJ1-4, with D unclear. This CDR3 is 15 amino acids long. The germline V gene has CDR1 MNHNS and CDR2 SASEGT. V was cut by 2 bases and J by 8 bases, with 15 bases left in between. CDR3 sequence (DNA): TGTGCCAGCAGTGAACCTCTGCCTGGGAGCGAAAAACTGTTTTTT. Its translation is CASSEPLPGSEKLFF.

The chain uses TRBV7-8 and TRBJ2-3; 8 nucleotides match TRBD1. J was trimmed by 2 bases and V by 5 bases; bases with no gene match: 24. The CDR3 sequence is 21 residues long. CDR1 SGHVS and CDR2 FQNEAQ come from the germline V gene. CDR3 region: CASSPRHRDRSLRTTTDTQYF. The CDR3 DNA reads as TGTGCCAGCAGCCCGCGCCACCGGGACAGGAGTCTTCGAACAACCACAGATACGCAGTATTTT.

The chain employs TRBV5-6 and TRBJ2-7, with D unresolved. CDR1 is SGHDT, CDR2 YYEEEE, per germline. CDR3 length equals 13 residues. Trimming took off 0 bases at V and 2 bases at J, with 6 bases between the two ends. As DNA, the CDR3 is TGTGCCAGCAGCTTGGCCGGTACCTACGAGCAGTACTTC. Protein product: CASSLAGTYEQYF.

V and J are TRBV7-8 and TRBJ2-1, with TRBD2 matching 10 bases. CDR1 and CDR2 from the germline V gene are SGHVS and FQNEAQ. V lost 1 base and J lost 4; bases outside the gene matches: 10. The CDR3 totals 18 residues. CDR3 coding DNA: TGTGCCAGCAGCTTAGAATTCAGCGGGAGGGCCCAATACAATGAGCAGTTCTTC. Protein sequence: CASSLEFSGRAQYNEQFF.

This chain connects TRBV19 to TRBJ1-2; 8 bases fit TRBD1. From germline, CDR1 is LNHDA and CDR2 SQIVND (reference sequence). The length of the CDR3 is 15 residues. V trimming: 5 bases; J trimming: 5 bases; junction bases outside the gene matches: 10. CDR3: CASSAQGDAGYGYTF. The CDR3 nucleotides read TGTGCCAGTAGTGCACAGGGGGACGCTGGGTATGGCTACACCTTC.

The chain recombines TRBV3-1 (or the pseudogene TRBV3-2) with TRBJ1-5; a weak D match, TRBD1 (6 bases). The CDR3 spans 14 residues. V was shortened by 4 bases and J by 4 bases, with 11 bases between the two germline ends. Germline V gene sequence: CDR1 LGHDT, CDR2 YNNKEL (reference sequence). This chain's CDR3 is CASSPNRDNQPQHF. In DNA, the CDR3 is TGTGCCAGCAGCCCGAACAGGGATAATCAGCCCCAGCATTTT.

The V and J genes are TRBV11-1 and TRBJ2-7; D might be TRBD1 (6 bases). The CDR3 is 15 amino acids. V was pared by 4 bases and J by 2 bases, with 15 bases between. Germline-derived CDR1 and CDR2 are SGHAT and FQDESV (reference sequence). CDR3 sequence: CASSSLQGSTYEQYF. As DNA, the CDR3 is TGTGCCAGCAGCTCTCTACAGGGTTCTACCTACGAGCAGTACTTC.

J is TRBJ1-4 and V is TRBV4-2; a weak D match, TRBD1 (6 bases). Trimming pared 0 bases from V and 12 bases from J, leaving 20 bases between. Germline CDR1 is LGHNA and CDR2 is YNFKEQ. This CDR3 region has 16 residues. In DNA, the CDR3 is TGTGCCAGCAGCCAAGATTCGGGAATACAGGGTAGTCAACTGTTTTTT. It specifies CASSQDSGIQGSQLFF.

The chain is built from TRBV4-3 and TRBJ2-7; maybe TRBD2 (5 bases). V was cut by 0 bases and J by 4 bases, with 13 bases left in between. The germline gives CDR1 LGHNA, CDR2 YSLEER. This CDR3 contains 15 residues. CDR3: CASSQEPAEAYEQYF. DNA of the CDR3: TGCGCCAGCAGCCAAGAACCAGCGGAGGCATACGAGCAGTACTTC.

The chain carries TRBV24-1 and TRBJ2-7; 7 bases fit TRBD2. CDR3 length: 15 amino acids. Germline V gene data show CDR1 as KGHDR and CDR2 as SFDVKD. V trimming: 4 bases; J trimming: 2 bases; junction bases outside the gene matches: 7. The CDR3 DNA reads TGTGCCACCAGTGAATGGCTAGCGGAAACCTACGAGCAGTACGTC. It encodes CATSEWLAETYEQYV.

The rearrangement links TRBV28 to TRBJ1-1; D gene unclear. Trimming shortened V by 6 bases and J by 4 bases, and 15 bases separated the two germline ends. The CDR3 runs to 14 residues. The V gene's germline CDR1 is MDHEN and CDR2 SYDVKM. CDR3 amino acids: CASSPNVVGTEAFF. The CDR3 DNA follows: TGTGCCAGCAGCCCGAATGTCGTCGGCACTGAAGCTTTCTTT.

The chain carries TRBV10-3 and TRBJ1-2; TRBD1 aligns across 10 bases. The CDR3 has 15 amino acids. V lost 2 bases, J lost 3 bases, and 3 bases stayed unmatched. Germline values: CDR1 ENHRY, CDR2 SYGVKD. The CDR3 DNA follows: TGTGCCATCAGTGAGGGGGACAGGGGACACTATGGCTACACCTTC. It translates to CAISEGDRGHYGYTF.

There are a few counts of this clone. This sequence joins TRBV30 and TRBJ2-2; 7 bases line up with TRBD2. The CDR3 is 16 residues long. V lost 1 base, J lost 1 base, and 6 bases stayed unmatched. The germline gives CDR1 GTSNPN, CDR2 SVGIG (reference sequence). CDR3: CAWSGGASGNTGELFF. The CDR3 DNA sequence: TGTGCCTGGAGTGGTGGGGCTAGCGGGAACACCGGGGAGCTGTTTTTT.

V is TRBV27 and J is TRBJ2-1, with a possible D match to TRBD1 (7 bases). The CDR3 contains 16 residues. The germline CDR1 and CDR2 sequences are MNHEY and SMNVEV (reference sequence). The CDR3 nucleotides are TGTGCTACCGCCGGCGGGACGACAGGGCCCTACAATGAGCAGTTCTTC. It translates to CATAGGTTGPYNEQFF.

CDR3 region: CASSPRDKNTGELFF. CDR3 in DNA: TGTGCCAGCTCACCACGGGACAAGAACACCGGGGAGCTGTTTTTT. The rearrangement links TRBV18 to TRBJ2-2; weak D call: TRBD1 (6 bases). Trimming cost V 1 base and J 1 base, with 7 bases left between them. Germline V gene lookup returns CDR1 KGHSH and CDR2 LQKENI. The length of the CDR3 is 15 residues.

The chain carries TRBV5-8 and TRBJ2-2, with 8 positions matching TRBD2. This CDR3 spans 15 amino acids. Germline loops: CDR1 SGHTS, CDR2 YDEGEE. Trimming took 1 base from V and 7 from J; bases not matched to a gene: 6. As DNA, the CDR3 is TGTGCCAGCAGCTTGTCCCGGGGGGGCATCGGGGAGCTGTTTTTT. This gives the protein CASSLSRGGIGELFF.

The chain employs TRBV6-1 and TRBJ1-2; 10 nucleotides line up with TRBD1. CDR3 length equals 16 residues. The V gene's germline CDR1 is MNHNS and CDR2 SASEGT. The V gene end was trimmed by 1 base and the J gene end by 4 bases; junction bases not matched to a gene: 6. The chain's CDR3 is CASSEGGTGDLYGYTF. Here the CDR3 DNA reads TGTGCCAGCAGTGAAGGGGGGACAGGGGACCTCTATGGCTACACCTTC.

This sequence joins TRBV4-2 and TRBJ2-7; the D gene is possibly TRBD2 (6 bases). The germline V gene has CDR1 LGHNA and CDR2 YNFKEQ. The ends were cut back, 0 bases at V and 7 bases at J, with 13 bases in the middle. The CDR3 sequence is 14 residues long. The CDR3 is CASSQDTRAGEQYF. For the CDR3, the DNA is TGTGCCAGCAGCCAAGATACCCGGGCGGGGGAGCAGTACTTC.

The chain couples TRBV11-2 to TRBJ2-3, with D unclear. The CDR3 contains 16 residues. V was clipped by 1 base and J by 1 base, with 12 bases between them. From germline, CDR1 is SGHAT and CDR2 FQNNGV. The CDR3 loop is CASSLGGAPRTDTQYF. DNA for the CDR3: TGTGCCAGCAGCTTAGGAGGTGCACCTCGCACAGATACGCAGTATTTT.

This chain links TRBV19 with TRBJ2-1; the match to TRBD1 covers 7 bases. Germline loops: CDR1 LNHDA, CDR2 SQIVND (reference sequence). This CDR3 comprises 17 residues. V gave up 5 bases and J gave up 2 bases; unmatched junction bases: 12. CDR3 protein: CASSYESGGSTYNEQFF. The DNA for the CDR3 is TGTGCCAGTAGTTACGAGTCAGGGGGTTCGACCTACAATGAGCAGTTCTTC.

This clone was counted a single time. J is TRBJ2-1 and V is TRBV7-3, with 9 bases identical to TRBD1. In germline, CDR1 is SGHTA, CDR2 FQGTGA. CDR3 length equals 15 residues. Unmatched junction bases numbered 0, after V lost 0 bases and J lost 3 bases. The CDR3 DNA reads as TGTGCCAGCAGCTTAACGGGACAGGGCTACAATGAGCAGTTCTTC. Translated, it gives CASSLTGQGYNEQFF. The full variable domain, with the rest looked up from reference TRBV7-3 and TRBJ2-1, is GAGVSQTPSNKVTEKGKYVELRCDPISGHTALYWYRQSLGQGPEFLIYFQGTGAADDSGLPNDRFFAVRPEGSVSTLKIQRTERGDSAVYLCASSLTGQGYNEQFFGPGTRLTVL.

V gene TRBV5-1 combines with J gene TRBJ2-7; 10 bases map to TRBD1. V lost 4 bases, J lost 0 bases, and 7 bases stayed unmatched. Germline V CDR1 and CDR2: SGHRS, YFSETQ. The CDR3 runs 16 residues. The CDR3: CASSPGQGVFSYEQYV. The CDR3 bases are TGCGCCAGCAGCCCTGGACAGGGGGTATTCTCCTACGAGCAGTACGTC.

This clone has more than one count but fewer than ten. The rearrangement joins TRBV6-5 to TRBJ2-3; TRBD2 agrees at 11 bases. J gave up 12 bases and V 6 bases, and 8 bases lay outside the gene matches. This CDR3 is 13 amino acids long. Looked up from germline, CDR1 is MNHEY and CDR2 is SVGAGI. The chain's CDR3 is CASRTDLAGGQYF. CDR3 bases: TGTGCCAGCAGGACGGATCTAGCGGGGGGCCAGTATTTT.

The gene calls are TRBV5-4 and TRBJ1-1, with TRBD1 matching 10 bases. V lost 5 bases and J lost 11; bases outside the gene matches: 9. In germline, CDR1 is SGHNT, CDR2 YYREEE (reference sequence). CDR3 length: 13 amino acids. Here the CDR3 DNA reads TGTGCCAGCAGATCTGGGACAGGGGAAAAGGCTTTCTTT. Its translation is CASRSGTGEKAFF.

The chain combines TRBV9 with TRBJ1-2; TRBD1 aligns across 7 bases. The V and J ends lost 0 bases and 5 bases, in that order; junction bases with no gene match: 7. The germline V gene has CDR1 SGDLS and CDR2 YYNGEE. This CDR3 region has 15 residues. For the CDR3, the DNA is TGTGCCAGCAGCGTAGGAGGGGGCGGCCAGTATGGCTACACCTTC. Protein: CASSVGGGGQYGYTF.

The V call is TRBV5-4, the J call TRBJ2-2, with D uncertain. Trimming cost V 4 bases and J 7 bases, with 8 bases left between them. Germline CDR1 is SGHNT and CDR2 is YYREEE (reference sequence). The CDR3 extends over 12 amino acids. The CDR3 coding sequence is TGTGCCAGCAGCCTGGATATCGGGGAGCTGTTTTTT. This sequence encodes CASSLDIGELFF.

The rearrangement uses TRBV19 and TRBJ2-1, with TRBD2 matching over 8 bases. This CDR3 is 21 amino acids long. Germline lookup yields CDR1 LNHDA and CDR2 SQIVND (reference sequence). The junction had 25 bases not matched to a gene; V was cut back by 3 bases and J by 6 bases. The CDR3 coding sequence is TGTGCCAGTAGTATGTCCCCCCTAGGGGCGGGTAGCGGGATTCCCCTCAATGAGCAGTTCTTC. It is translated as CASSMSPLGAGSGIPLNEQFF. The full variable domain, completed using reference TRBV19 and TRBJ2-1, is DGGITQSPKYLFRKEGQNVTLSCEQNLNHDAMYWYRQDPGQGLRLIYYSQIVNDFQKGDIAEGYSVSREKKESFPLTVTSAQKNPTAFYLCASSMSPLGAGSGIPLNEQFFGPGTRLTVL.

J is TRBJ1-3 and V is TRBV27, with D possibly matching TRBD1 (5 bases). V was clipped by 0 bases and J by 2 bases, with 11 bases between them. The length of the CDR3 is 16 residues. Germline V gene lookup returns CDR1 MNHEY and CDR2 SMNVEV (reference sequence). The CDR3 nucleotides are TGTGCCAGCAGTTTATCAGCAGGGTTGACTGGAAACACCATATATTTT. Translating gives CASSLSAGLTGNTIYF.

CDR3 DNA: TGCAGCGTTGAAGCCGGAGTGGCAGATACGCAGTATTTT. Its translation: CSVEAGVADTQYF. This chain joins TRBV29-1 and TRBJ2-3; D unresolved. The germline CDR1 and CDR2 sequences are SQVTM and ANQGSEA. The CDR3 is 13 amino acids. Trimming stripped 1 base from V and 4 bases from J, with 9 bases between.

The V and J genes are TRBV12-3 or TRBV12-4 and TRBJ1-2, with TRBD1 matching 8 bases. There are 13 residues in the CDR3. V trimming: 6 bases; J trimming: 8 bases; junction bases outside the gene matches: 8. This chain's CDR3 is CASSPGQAGGYTF. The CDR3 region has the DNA TGTGCCAGCAGCCCGGGACAGGCCGGGGGCTACACCTTC.